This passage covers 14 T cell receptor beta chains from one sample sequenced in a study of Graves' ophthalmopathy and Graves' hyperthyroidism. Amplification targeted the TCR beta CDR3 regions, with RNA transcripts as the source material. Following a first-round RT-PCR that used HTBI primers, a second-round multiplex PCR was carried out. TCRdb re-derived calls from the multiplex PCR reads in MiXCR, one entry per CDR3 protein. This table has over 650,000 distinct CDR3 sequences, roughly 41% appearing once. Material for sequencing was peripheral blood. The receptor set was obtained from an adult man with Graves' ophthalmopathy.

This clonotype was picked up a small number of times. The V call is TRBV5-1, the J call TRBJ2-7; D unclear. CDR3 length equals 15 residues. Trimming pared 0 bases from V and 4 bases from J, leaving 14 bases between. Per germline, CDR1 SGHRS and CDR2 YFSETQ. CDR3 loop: CASSLAATPRYEQYF. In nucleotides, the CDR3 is TGCGCCAGCAGCTTGGCGGCGACCCCCAGATACGAGCAGTACTTC.

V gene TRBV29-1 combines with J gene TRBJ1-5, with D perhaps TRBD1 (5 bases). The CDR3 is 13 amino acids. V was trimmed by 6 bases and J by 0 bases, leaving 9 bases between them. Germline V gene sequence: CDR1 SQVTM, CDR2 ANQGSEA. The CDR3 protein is CSVAGRSNQPQHF. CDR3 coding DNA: TGCAGCGTGGCGGGGCGTAGCAATCAGCCCCAGCATTTT.

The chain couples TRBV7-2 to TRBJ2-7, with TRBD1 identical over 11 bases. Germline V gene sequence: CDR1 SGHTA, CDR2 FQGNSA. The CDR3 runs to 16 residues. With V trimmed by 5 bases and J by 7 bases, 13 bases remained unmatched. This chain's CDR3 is CASSPGTGGWTGEQYF. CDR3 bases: TGTGCCAGCAGCCCAGGGACAGGGGGTTGGACCGGGGAGCAGTACTTC.

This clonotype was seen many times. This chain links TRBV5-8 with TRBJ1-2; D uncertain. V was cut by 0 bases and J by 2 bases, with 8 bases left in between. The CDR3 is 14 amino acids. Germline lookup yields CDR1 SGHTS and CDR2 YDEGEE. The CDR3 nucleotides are TGTGCCAGCAGCTTGGCCGCGGGGAACTATGGCTACACCTTC. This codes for CASSLAAGNYGYTF.

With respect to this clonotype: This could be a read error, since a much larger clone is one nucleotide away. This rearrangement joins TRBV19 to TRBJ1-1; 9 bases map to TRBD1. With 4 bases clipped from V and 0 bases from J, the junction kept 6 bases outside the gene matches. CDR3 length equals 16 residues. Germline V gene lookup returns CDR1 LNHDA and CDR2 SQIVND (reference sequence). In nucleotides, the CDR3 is TGTGCCAGTAGTACCCGGGACAGGGTCATGAACACTGAAGCTTTCTTT. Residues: CASSTRDRVMNTEAFF.

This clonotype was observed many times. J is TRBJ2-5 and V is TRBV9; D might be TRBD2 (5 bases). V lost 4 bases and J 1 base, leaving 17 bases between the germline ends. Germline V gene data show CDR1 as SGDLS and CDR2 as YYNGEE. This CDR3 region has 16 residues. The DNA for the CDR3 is TGTGCCAGCAGCCCCGGCCGTACGGACTCCCAAGAGACCCAGTACTTC. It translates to CASSPGRTDSQETQYF.

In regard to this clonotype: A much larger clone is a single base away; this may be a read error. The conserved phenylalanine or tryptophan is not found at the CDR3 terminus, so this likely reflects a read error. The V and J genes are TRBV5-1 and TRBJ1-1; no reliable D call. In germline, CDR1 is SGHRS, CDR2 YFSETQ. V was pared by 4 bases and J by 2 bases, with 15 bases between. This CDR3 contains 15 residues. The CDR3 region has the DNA TGCGCCAGCAGCACCCTTCAGGTACCTAACACTGAAGCTTTCCTT. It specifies CASSTLQVPNTEAFL.

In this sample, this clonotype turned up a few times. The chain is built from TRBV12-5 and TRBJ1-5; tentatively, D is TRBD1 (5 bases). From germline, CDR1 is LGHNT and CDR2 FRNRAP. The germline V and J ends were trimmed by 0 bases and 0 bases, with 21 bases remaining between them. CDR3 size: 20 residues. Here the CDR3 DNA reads TGTGCTAGTGGTTTGGTGGTGGCCCAGACAGAGAACTATAGCAATCAGCCCCAGCATTTT. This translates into CASGLVVAQTENYSNQPQHF.

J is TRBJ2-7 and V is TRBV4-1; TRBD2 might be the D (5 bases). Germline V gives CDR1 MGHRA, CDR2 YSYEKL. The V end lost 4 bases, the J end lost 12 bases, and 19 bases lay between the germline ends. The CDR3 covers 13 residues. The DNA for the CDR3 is TGCGCCAGCAGCCGAGAACCCGGGGTCCGTGTGTACTTC. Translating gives CASSREPGVRVYF.

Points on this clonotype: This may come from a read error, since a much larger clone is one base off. For the CDR3, the DNA is TGTGCCAGCAGCTCCGGGACAGGGGAATCACCCCTCCACTTT. It specifies CASSSGTGESPLHF. V is TRBV7-2 and J is TRBJ1-6; 10 bases align to TRBD1. CDR3 length: 14 amino acids. Trimming removed 4 bases from V and 10 bases from J; junction bases left unmatched: 4. Germline V gene data show CDR1 as SGHTA and CDR2 as FQGNSA.

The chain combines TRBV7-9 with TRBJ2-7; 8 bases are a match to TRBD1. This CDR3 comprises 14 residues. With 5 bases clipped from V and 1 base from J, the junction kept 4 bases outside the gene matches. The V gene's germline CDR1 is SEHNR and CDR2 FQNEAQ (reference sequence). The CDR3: CASSKTGESYEQYF. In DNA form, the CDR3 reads TGTGCCAGCAGCAAGACAGGGGAATCCTACGAGCAGTACTTC.

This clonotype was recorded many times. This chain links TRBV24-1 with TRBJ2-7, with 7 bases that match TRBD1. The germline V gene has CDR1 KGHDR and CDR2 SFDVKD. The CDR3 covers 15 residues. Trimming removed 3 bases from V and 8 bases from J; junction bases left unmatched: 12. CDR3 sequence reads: CATSDSGQEGYKQYF. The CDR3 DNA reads TGTGCCACCAGTGATAGCGGACAGGAAGGTTACAAGCAGTACTTC.

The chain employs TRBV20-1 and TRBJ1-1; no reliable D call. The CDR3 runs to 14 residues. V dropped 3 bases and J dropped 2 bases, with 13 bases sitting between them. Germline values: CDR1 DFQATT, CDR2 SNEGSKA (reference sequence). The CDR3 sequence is CSASRSGKNTEAFF. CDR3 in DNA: TGCAGTGCTAGCAGGTCGGGAAAAAACACTGAAGCTTTCTTT.

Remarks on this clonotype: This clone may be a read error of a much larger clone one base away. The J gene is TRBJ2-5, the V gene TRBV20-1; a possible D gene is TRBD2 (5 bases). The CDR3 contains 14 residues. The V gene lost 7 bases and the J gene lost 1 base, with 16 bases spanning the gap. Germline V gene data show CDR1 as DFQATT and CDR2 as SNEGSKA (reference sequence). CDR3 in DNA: TGCAGTGGTATCGGGCCCGGGATCCAAGAGACCCAGTACTTC. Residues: CSGIGPGIQETQYF.